Sequencing of this T cell receptor (beta chain) was carried out in a study of T cells in Graves' hyperthyroidism and ophthalmopathy. This clonotype was recorded at least ten times. The germline V gene has CDR1 GTSNPN and CDR2 SVGIG (reference sequence). The CDR3 covers 14 residues. Trimming took 6 bases from V and 6 from J, leaving 20 bases between them. It was RNA transcripts that yielded the amplified TCR beta CDR3 regions. HTBI primers were used for first-round RT-PCR of the TCR CDR3. Each CDR3 protein is one row after TCRdb ran MiXCR on the multiplex PCR reads. This table holds 700,000 or so distinct CDR3 sequences, more than 12% found once.

The TCR originated in a woman aged 45-59 years with Graves' ophthalmopathy. The chain links TRBV30 to TRBJ1-1, with D perhaps matching TRBD1 (5 bases). Sequenced material: blood. For the CDR3, the DNA is TGTGCCTGTCACCACCCCGGGGGGGTGCCTGAAGCTTTCTTT. It translates to CACHHPGGVPEAFF.